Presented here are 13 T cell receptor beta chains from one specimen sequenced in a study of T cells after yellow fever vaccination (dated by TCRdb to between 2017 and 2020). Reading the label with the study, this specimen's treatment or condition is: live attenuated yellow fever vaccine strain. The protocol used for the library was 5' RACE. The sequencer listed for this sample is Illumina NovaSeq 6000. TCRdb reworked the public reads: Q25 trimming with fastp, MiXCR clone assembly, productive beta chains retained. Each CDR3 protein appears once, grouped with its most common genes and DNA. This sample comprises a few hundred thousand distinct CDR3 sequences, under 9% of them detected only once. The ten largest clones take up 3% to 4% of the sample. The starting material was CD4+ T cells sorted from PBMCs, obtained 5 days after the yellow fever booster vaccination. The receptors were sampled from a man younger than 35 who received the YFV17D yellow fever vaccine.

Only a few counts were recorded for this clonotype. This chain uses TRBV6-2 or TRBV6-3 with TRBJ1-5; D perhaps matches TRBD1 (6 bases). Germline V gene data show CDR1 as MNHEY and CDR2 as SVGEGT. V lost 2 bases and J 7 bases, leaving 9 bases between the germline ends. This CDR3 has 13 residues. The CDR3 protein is CASSYPGVQPQHF. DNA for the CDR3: TGTGCCAGCAGTTACCCAGGGGTGCAGCCCCAGCATTTT.

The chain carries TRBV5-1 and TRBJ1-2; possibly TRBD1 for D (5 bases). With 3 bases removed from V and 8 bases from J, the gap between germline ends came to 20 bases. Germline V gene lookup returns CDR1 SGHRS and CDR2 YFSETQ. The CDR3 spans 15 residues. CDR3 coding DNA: TGCGCCAGCAGCTCCCCATCGGCCGGGGGGGAAGGCTACACCTTC. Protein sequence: CASSSPSAGGEGYTF.

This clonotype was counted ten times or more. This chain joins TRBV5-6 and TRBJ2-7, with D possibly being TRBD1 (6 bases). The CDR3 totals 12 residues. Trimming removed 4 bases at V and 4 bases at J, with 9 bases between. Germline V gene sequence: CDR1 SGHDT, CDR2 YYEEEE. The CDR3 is CASSAGEYEQYV. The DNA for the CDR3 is TGTGCCAGCAGCGCAGGGGAGTACGAGCAGTACGTC.

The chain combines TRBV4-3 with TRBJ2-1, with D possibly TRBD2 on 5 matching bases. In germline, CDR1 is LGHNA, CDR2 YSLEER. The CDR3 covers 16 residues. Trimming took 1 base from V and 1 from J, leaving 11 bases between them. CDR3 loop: CASSQGPSGSYNEQFF. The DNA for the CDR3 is TGCGCCAGCAGCCAAGGTCCAAGCGGATCCTACAATGAGCAGTTCTTC.

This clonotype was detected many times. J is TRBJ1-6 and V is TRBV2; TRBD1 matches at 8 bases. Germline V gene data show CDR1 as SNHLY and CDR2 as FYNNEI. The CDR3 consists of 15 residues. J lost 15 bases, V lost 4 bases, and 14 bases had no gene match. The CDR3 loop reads CASSGLRQGARHLHF. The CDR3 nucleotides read TGTGCCAGCAGTGGGCTTCGGCAGGGGGCCCGACACCTCCACTTT.

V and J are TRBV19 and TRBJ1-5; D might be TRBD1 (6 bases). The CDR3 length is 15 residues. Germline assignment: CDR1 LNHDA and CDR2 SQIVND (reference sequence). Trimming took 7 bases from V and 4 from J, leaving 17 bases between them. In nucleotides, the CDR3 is TGTGCCAGTAAGAAAGGGGGGCAGGCGAATCAGCCCCAGCATTTT. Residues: CASKKGGQANQPQHF. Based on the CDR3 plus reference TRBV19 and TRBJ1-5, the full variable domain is DGGITQSPKYLFRKEGQNVTLSCEQNLNHDAMYWYRQDPGQGLRLIYYSQIVNDFQKGDIAEGYSVSREKKESFPLTVTSAQKNPTAFYLCASKKGGQANQPQHFGDGTRLSIL.

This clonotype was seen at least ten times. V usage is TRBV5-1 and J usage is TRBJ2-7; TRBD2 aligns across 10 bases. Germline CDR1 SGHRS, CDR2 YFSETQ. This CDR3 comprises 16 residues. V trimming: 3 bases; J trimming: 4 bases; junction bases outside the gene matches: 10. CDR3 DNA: TGCGCCAGCAGCTCACGCCCGGGACTAGCGAGATACGAGCAGTACGTC. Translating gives CASSSRPGLARYEQYV.

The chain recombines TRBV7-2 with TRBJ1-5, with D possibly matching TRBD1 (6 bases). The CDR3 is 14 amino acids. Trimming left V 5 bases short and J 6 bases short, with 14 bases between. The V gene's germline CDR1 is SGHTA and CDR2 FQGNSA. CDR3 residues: CASSQQGSGQPQHF. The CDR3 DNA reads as TGTGCCAGCAGCCAACAGGGAAGCGGTCAGCCCCAGCATTTT.

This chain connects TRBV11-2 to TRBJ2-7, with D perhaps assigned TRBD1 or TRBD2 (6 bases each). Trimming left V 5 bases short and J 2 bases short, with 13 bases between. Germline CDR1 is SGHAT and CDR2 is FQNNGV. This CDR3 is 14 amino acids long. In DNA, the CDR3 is TGTGCCAGCAGCCCCACAGGGAGGCCCTACGAGCAGTACTTC. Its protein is CASSPTGRPYEQYF.

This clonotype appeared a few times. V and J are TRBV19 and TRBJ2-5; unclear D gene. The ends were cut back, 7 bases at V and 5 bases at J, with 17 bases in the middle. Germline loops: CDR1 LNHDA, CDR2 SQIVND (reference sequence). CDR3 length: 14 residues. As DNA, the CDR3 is TGTGCCAGTACTTACCGTGGGTCCGGGGAGACCCAGTACTTC. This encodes CASTYRGSGETQYF.

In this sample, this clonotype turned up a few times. CDR3 sequence: CSDASNYGYTF. The CDR3 DNA reads TGCAGCGATGCAAGTAACTATGGCTACACCTTC. This chain uses TRBV29-1 with TRBJ1-2; D call uncertain. Trimming cost V 7 bases and J 1 base, with 7 bases left between them. This CDR3 comprises 11 residues. The germline CDR1 and CDR2 sequences are SQVTM and ANQGSEA.

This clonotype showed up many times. Here the CDR3 DNA reads TGTGCCAGCAGCTCTGGGACAGGGATGAACGGGGAGCTGTTTTTT. Its translation: CASSSGTGMNGELFF. The genes are TRBV7-6 and TRBJ2-2; TRBD1 agrees at 9 bases. CDR1 and CDR2 from the germline V gene are SGHVS and FNYEAQ. This CDR3 comprises 15 residues. With 4 bases clipped from V and 7 bases from J, the junction kept 7 bases outside the gene matches.

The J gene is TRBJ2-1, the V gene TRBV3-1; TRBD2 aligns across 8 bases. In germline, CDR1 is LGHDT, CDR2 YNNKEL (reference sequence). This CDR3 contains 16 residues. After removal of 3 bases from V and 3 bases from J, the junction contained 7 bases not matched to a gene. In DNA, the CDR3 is TGTGCCAGCAGCCACCCCCGGGGGGGCGTCTACAATGAGCAGTTCTTC. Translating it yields CASSHPRGGVYNEQFF.